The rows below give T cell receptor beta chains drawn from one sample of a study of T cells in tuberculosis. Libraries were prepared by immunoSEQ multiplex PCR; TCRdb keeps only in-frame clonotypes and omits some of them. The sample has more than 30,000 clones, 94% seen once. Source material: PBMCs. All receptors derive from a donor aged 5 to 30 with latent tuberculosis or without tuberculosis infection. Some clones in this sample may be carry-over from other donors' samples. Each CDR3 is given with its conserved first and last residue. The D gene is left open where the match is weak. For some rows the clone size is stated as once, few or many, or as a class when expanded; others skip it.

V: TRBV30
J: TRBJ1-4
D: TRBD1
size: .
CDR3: CAWSPSGQGSVFF
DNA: TGTGCCTGGAGTCCCTCGGGACAGGGGTCGGTGTTTTTT

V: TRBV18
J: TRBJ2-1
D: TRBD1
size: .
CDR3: CASSPYFPGQGVPEQFF
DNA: TGTGCCAGCTCACCGTATTTTCCGGGACAGGGGGTACCGGAGCAGTTCTTC

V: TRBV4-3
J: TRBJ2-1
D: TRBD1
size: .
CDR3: CASSQDRTGNEQFF
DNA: TGCGCCAGCAGCCAAGATAGGACAGGGAACGAGCAGTTCTTC

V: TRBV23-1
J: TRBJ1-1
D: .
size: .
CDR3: CASSQSEGITEAFF
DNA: TGCGCCAGCAGTCAATCGGAGGGCATCACTGAAGCTTTCTTT

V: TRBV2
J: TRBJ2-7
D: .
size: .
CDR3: CASALQYEQYF
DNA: TGTGCCAGCGCTTTGCAGTACGAGCAGTACTTC

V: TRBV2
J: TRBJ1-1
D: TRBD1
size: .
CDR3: CASSEAPRGPKNTEAFF
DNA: TGTGCCAGCAGTGAAGCGCCCAGGGGGCCGAAGAACACTGAAGCTTTCTTT

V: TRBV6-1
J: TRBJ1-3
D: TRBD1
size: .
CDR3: CASKDREWNGNTIYF
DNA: TGTGCCAGCAAGGACAGGGAATGGAATGGAAACACCATATATTTT

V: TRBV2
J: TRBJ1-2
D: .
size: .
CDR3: CASSEEAGYGYTF
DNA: TGTGCCAGCAGTGAAGAAGCGGGATACGGCTACACCTTC

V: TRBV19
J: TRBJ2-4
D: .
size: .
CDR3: CASSPRGGGGKNIQYF
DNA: TGTGCCAGTAGCCCCAGGGGCGGTGGTGGCAAAAACATTCAGTACTTC

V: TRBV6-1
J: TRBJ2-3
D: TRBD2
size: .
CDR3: CASSEGGGDTQYF
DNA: TGTGCCAGCAGTGAGGGGGGGGGTGATACGCAGTATTTT

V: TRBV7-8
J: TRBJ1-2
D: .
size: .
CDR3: CASRNAGGLGGYTF
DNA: TGTGCCAGCAGGAATGCGGGGGGTTTGGGTGGCTACACCTTC

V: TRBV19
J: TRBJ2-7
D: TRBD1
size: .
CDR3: CASGPGQGFYEQYF
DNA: TGTGCCAGTGGTCCGGGACAGGGGTTCTACGAGCAGTACTTC

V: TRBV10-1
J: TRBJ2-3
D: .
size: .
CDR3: CASSAGQLADTQYF
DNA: TGCGCCAGCAGCGCAGGACAGTTAGCAGATACGCAGTATTTT

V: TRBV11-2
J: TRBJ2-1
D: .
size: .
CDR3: CASSLDLDSLSSYNEQFF
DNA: TGTGCCAGCAGCTTAGATCTTGACAGCCTTAGCTCCTACAATGAGCAGTTCTTC

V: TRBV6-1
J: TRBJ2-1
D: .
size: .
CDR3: CASSGTDGSYNEQFF
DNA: TGTGCCAGCAGTGGGACAGACGGATCCTACAATGAGCAGTTCTTC

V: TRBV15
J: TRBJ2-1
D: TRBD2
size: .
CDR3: CATSRDRGLAGYNEQFF
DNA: TGTGCCACCAGCAGGGATCGAGGACTAGCGGGTTACAATGAGCAGTTCTTC

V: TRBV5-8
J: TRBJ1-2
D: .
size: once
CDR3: CASSLLGLGGYTF
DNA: TGTGCCAGCAGCTTACTCGGTCTCGGGGGCTACACCTTC

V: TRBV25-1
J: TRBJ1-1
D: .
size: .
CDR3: CASSEIQGNTEAFF
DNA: TGTGCCAGCAGTGAAATCCAGGGGAACACTGAAGCTTTCTTT

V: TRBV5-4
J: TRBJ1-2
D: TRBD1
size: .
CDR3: CASSLRHQGGYGYTF
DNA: TGTGCCAGTAGCTTGCGGCACCAGGGGGGCTATGGCTACACCTTC

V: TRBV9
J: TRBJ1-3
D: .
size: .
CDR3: CASSVGSDTIYF
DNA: TGTGCCAGCAGCGTAGGGTCAGACACCATATATTTT

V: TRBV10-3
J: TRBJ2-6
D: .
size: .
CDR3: CAISESTRGYPGANVLTF
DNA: TGTGCCATCAGTGAGTCGACAAGGGGTTACCCTGGGGCCAACGTCCTGACTTTC

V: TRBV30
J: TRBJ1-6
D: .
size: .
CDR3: CAWSVKGQGNSPLHF
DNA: TGTGCCTGGAGTGTAAAGGGGCAGGGGAACTCACCCCTCCACTTT

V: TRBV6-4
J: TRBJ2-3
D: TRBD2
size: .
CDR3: CASPKASGGPTDTQYF
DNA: TGTGCCAGCCCGAAGGCTAGCGGGGGGCCTACAGATACGCAGTATTTT

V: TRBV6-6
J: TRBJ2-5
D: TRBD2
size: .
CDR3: CASATGGETQYF
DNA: TGTGCCAGCGCAACGGGGGGGGAGACCCAGTACTTC

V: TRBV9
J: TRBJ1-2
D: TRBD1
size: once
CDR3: CASSVAAGGNYGYTF
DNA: TGTGCCAGCAGCGTAGCGGCAGGGGGCAACTATGGCTACACCTTC

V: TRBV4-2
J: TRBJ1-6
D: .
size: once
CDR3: CASSQGGALVSPLHF
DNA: TGTGCCAGCAGCCAGGGGGGGGCGCTTGTTTCACCCCTCCACTTT

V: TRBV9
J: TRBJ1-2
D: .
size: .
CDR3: CASTIGVNYGYTF
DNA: TGTGCCAGCACCATCGGGGTTAACTATGGCTACACCTTC

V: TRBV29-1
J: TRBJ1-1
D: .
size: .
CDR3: CSARQVEAFF
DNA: TGCAGCGCTAGACAGGTTGAAGCTTTCTTT

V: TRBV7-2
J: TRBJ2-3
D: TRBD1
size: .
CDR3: CASSRQGFITDTQYF
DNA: TGTGCCAGCAGCCGACAGGGGTTTATCACAGATACGCAGTATTTT